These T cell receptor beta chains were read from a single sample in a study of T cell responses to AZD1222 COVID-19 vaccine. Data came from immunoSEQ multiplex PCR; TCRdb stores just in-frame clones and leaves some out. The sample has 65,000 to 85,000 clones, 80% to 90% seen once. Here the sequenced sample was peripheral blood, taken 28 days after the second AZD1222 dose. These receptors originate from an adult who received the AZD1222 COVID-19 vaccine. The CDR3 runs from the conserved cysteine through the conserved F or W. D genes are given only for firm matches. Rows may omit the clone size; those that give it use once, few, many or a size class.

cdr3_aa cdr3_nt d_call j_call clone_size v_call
CASSLYYGYTF TGTGCCAGCAGTTTGTACTATGGCTACACCTTC . TRBJ1-2 . TRBV28
CASTRPGRDWGYTF TGTGCCAGCACGCGGCCGGGGAGGGACTGGGGCTACACCTTC . TRBJ1-2 . TRBV28
CASSTDRGETQYF TGTGCCAGCAGTACGGACAGGGGTGAGACCCAGTACTTC TRBD1 TRBJ2-5 . TRBV6-5
CASTGQGAGSYNSPLHF TGTGCCAGCACCGGACAGGGGGCAGGGTCCTATAATTCACCCCTCCACTTT TRBD1 TRBJ1-6 . TRBV2
CASRPDRVGGYTF TGTGCCAGCAGACCCGACAGGGTTGGGGGCTACACCTTC TRBD1 TRBJ1-2 few TRBV12-3/TRBV12-4
CASRRSGSTDTQYF TGTGCCAGCAGACGATCGGGTTCCACAGATACGCAGTATTTT . TRBJ2-3 few TRBV9
CASSQVSGRDTQYF TGTGCCAGCAGCCAAGTATCAGGTCGAGATACGCAGTATTTT . TRBJ2-3 . TRBV3-1/TRBV3-2
CASGLPYNSPLHF TGTGCCAGCGGGTTACCCTATAATTCACCCCTCCACTTT . TRBJ1-6 . TRBV6-5
CASSLYRNSGASPPQYF TGTGCCAGCAGTTTATACCGAAACTCGGGGGCCTCGCCCCCGCAGTACTTC . TRBJ2-7 . TRBV27
CASSQDDGRGQDQPQHF TGTGCCAGCAGCCAAGATGATGGCAGGGGGCAAGATCAGCCCCAGCATTTT TRBD1 TRBJ1-5 few TRBV4-2
CASSVELRESTLHF TGTGCCAGCAGCGTAGAACTTAGGGAATCCACCCTCCACTTT . TRBJ1-6 . TRBV9
CASSQSATIYF TGTGCCAGCAGCCAATCGGCCACCATATATTTT . TRBJ1-3 once TRBV14
CASSPAGLQETQYF TGTGCCAGCTCACCAGCAGGGCTCCAAGAGACCCAGTACTTC . TRBJ2-5 few TRBV18
CASSTLGQGNQPQHF TGTGCCAGTAGTACCCTAGGACAGGGAAATCAGCCCCAGCATTTT TRBD1 TRBJ1-5 . TRBV19
CASSLWGNTEAFF TGTGCCAGCAGCTTATGGGGGAACACTGAAGCTTTCTTT . TRBJ1-1 once TRBV7-9
CASSEAGARVAYEQYF TGTGCCAGCAGTGAAGCGGGGGCCAGGGTCGCCTACGAGCAGTACTTC . TRBJ2-7 . TRBV6-1
CASSRISDRGTEAFF TGTGCCAGCAGCAGGATTTCGGACAGGGGAACTGAAGCTTTCTTT TRBD1 TRBJ1-1 . TRBV11-1
CASRAGLAGGSYNEQFF TGTGCCAGTAGGGCCGGACTAGCGGGGGGCTCCTACAATGAGCAGTTCTTC TRBD2 TRBJ2-1 . TRBV19
CASSMRWSGGYNEQFF TGTGCCAGCAGCATGAGGTGGAGCGGGGGATACAATGAGCAGTTCTTC TRBD2 TRBJ2-1 . TRBV7-2
CASSSAGADNQPQHF TGTGCCAGCAGCTCGGCGGGGGCGGACAATCAGCCCCAGCATTTT . TRBJ1-5 . TRBV7-8